These 7 T cell receptor beta chains were all obtained from the same sample, sequenced in a study of follicular helper T cells after annual influenza vaccination (dated by TCRdb to 2016 to 2017). Library generation was performed with the immunoSEQ multiplex PCR assay. Drawn from immuneACCESS, this table holds only the in-frame rearrangements with V and J called that TCRdb kept. Clones are partly lost; checked studies trace under half to an unresolved V gene and leave the rest unexplained. The sample yields roughly 9,300 clones; 80% to 90% were counted once. Around 0.5% of the sample is in the top ten clones. The time point label, as the study defines it: 2015-2016 season, 7 days after influenza vaccination. The sequenced sample was CXCR5+ CD38- circulating T follicular helper cells from blood, obtained 7 days after influenza vaccination. The label giving this sample's cell subset or site can be read as: circulating Tfh, non-naive CD4+CXCR5+PD-1+ (ICOS+CD38+ or ICOS-CD38-). The receptors here all came from an adult who received the influenza vaccine.

This clone was detected only once. The CDR3 region is CASSLLRAGHEQFF. CDR3 DNA sequence: TGTGCCAGCAGTTTACTTAGAGCAGGTCATGAGCAGTTCTTC. The V and J genes are TRBV27 and TRBJ2-1, with D unresolved. V shed 2 bases and J shed 8 bases, with 13 bases lying between them. From germline, CDR1 is MNHEY and CDR2 SMNVEV (reference sequence). This CDR3 has 14 amino acids.

This chain uses TRBV2 with TRBJ2-1, with a tentative D call TRBD2 (5 bases). CDR3 size: 11 residues. Germline loops: CDR1 SNHLY, CDR2 FYNNEI. Trimming removed 7 bases from V and 8 bases from J, with 9 bases in between. The CDR3 protein is CASTKEDEQFF. The CDR3 coding sequence is TGTGCCAGCACAAAGGAGGATGAGCAGTTCTTC.

The chain has TRBV2 and TRBJ2-7; 7 bases agree with TRBD2. CDR3 length: 13 residues. Germline V gene sequence: CDR1 SNHLY, CDR2 FYNNEI. V dropped 6 bases and J dropped 6; count of bases not matched to a gene: 8. CDR3 in amino acids: CASRGGGAREQYF. In DNA, the CDR3 is TGTGCCAGCAGGGGGGGAGGGGCGCGCGAGCAGTACTTC.

DNA of the CDR3: TGTGCCAGCAGCATGACTAGCGGGGGGGACGAGCAGTACTTC. This translates into CASSMTSGGDEQYF. The chain recombines TRBV7-9 with TRBJ2-7, with 14 nucleotides matching TRBD2. The CDR3 contains 14 residues. Germline CDR1 reads SEHNR; CDR2 reads FQNEAQ (reference sequence). V shed 5 bases and J 5 bases; nucleotides not matched to a gene: 2.

V gene TRBV6-6 combines with J gene TRBJ2-3; 10 bases fit TRBD2. The ends lost 6 bases at V and 5 bases at J; junction bases unmatched: 2. Germline CDR1 reads MNHNY; CDR2 reads SVGAGI (reference sequence). This CDR3 is built from 13 residues. The CDR3 protein is CASSKRGGDTQYF. CDR3 nucleotides: TGTGCCAGCAGCAAGCGGGGGGGAGATACGCAGTATTTT.

The chain links TRBV7-3 to TRBJ2-1; 9 nucleotides line up with TRBD2. Germline values: CDR1 SGHTA, CDR2 FQGTGA. The CDR3 covers 16 residues. V lost 3 bases to trimming and J lost 5 bases; unmatched junction nucleotides: 8. CDR3 in amino acids: CASSFSGGTNNNEQFF. The CDR3 DNA follows: TGTGCCAGCAGCTTTAGCGGGGGCACTAATAACAATGAGCAGTTCTTC.

This chain connects TRBV28 to TRBJ1-5; 7 nucleotides line up with TRBD1. V lost 6 bases to trimming and J lost 3 bases; unmatched junction nucleotides: 11. The CDR3 is made up of 16 amino acids. Germline-derived CDR1 and CDR2 are MDHEN and SYDVKM. The CDR3 is CASSLTTGSYNQPQHF. In DNA, the CDR3 is TGTGCCAGCAGCTTAACGACAGGGTCCTACAATCAGCCCCAGCATTTT.